This T cell receptor beta chain is from a study of regulatory T cells in long-lasting Graves disease. This CDR3 is built from 15 residues. The V and J ends lost 7 bases and 5 bases respectively, with 20 bases between them. Time point given: persistent/refractory GD, antithyroid drugs over 5 years with positive TRAb. PBMC-derived RNA was used for the TCR library. For TCR beta, libraries came from iRepertoire HTBI primers and Arm-PCR of CDR3 regions. A single record per CDR3 protein comes from TCRdb applying MiXCR to the multiplex PCR reads. The repertoire includes about 660,000 distinct CDR3 sequences, about 30% of them detected once, and around 42% sits in the top ten.

Specimen: peripheral blood mononuclear cells (PBMCs), collected when the disease was refractory, from a patient treated with antithyroid drugs. This chain joins TRBV12-3 or TRBV12-4 and TRBJ1-2; maybe TRBD1 (6 bases). This TCR came from a female donor with Graves disease. CDR3: CASTPDRPNYYGYTF. Here the CDR3 DNA reads TGTGCCAGCACACCGGACAGACCGAACTATTATGGCTACACCTTC.